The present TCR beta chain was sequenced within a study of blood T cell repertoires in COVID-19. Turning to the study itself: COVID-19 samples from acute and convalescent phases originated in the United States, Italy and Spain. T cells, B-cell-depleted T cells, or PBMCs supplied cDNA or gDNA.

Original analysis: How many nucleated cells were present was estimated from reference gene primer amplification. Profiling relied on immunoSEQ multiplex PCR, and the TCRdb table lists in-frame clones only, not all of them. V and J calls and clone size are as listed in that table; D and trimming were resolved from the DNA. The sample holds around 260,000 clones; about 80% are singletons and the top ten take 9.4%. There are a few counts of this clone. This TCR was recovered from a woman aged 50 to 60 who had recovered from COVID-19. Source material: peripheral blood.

CDR3 DNA sequence: TGCGCCAGCAGCCCCTGGGCGGGAGAAGGGTACGAGCAGTACTTC. Its translation is CASSPWAGEGYEQYF. The chain joins TRBV4-3 to TRBJ2-7; 7 positions agree with TRBD2. Germline V CDR1 and CDR2: LGHNA, YSLEER. This CDR3 is 15 amino acids long. V dropped 4 bases and J dropped 4; count of bases not matched to a gene: 10.